This TCR beta chain was sequenced for a study of technical replicates of blood from a few donors. This CDR3 has 13 amino acids. Germline values: CDR1 GTSNPN, CDR2 SVGIG (reference sequence). Trimming stripped 4 bases from V and 1 base from J, with 10 bases between. The repertoire was sequenced with immunoSEQ multiplex PCR; TCRdb's copy has only in-frame clones and lacks some. The top ten hold roughly 0.37% of the sample, which has some 87,000 clones, around nine tenths seen once. The specimen sequenced was T cells isolated from PBMCs. The receptor was derived from a human donor in good health. The gene calls are TRBV30 and TRBJ1-1, with D perhaps TRBD1 (5 bases). The CDR3 nucleotides are TGTGCCTGGACCAGGGTAGGGAACACTGAAGCTTTCTTT. Its protein product is CAWTRVGNTEAFF.